This entry lists 21 T cell receptor beta chains sequenced from one sample in a study of blood T cells in healthy people across ages. A sample-barcoded 5' primer and a J-beta primer mix were used in a second PCR of roughly 7 to 12 cycles. TCRdb re-derived calls from the 5' RACE reads in MiXCR, one entry per CDR3 protein. The sample has hundreds of thousands of distinct CDR3 sequences, 45% to 50% seen once; the top ten hold approximately 32%. Sequencing was done on a sample of blood. The receptors derive from a woman aged 60-75 years in good health.

The gene calls are TRBV7-2 and TRBJ2-3; D unclear. CDR3 length: 13 amino acids. Deletions cut 5 bases from V and 5 bases from J, with 11 bases between. Germline-derived CDR1 and CDR2 are SGHTA and FQGNSA. CDR3 in DNA: TGTGCCAGCAGCGCCAATCAAGGAGATACGCAGTATTTT. Its translation is CASSANQGDTQYF.

This clonotype was seen only a few times. The rearrangement joins TRBV21-1 to TRBJ2-7; the table's D gene call, TRBD1, was not cross checked with the DNA. The tail of the sequence fits TRBJ2-5 better, so the J call may be wrong. TRBV21-1 has pseudogene status. The CDR3 is 15 amino acids. CDR3 DNA sequence: TGTGCCAGCAGCCCAGGGTTACGGGCGAGAGAGACCCAGTACTTC. This sequence encodes CASSPGLRARETQYF.

This chain joins TRBV20-1 and TRBJ2-3; D gene uncertain. The germline gives CDR1 DFQATT, CDR2 SNEGSKA (reference sequence). The CDR3 is 12 residues long. Written as DNA, the CDR3 is TGCAGGGGCGACGAGGATCCAGATACGCAGTATTTT. Translating it yields CRGDEDPDTQYF.

The rearrangement uses TRBV9 and TRBJ2-3, with 14 bases that match TRBD2. Trimming at V came to 0 bases and at J to 14 bases, leaving 5 bases not matched to a gene. This CDR3 contains 14 residues. Per the germline V gene, CDR1 is SGDLS and CDR2 is YYNGEE. CDR3 bases: TGTGCCAGCAGCGTAGGACTAGCGGGAGGGGATCGGTATTTT. This codes for CASSVGLAGGDRYF.

The chain links TRBV6-5 to TRBJ2-7; 9 positions match TRBD1. Per the germline V gene, CDR1 is MNHEY and CDR2 is SVGAGI. The CDR3 runs 13 residues. V lost 6 bases and J lost 6; bases outside the gene matches: 6. In DNA form, the CDR3 reads TGTGCCAGCAGCCGGGACAGGGAAAGCGAGCAGTACTTC. Translation gives CASSRDRESEQYF.

In the case of this clonotype: A junction end diverges from the germline sequence, so it may reflect a read error. The chain links TRBV6-5 to TRBJ2-3; D ambiguous. Germline V gives CDR1 MNHEY, CDR2 SVGAGI. The CDR3 loop spans 15 amino acids. Written as DNA, the CDR3 is TGTGCCAACTCCCCCGTAGTCGGCATCACAGATGCGCAGTATTTT. Translation gives CANSPVVGITDAQYF.

J is TRBJ2-5 and V is TRBV7-2; D not certain. Trimming shortened V by 1 base and J by 11 bases, and 11 bases separated the two germline ends. The CDR3 totals 12 residues. In germline, CDR1 is SGHTA, CDR2 FQGNSA. CDR3 sequence: CASSLVTATQYF. DNA of the CDR3: TGTGCCAGCAGCTTAGTCACAGCGACGCAGTACTTC.

As DNA, the CDR3 is TGTGCCAGCAGTCCTCGACAGGGGATAAATGAAAAACTGTTTTTT. Translating gives CASSPRQGINEKLFF. The chain couples TRBV12-3 or TRBV12-4 to TRBJ1-4; 8 bases map to TRBD1. The CDR3 sequence is 15 residues long. V was clipped by 5 bases and J by 5 bases; unmatched bases: 7.

This clonotype was seen more than once but under ten times. This chain joins TRBV29-1 and TRBJ1-2; a weak D match, TRBD1 (6 bases). Germline values: CDR1 SQVTM, CDR2 ANQGSEA. With 3 bases removed from V and 5 bases from J, the gap between germline ends came to 10 bases. The CDR3 has 12 residues. CDR3 residues: CSVDDQGYGYTF. Here the CDR3 DNA reads TGCAGCGTTGACGACCAGGGGTATGGCTACACCTTC.

J is TRBJ2-7 and V is TRBV4-3; TRBD1 is a possible D gene (5 bases). Germline CDR1 reads LGHNA; CDR2 reads YSLEER. The CDR3 covers 14 residues. V was trimmed by 1 base and J by 3 bases, leaving 10 bases between them. The CDR3 coding sequence is TGCGCCAGCAGCCAAGTATGGCAGGGCTACGAGCAGTACTTC. This sequence encodes CASSQVWQGYEQYF.

J is TRBJ2-3 and V is TRBV24-1, with 11 bases aligning to TRBD2. Germline values: CDR1 KGHDR, CDR2 SFDVKD. V trimming: 2 bases; J trimming: 1 base; junction bases outside the gene matches: 4. This CDR3 has 17 amino acids. The CDR3 DNA is TGTGCCACCAGTGATTGGGGACTAGCGGAGCGCACAGATACGCAGTATTTT. Translated, it gives CATSDWGLAERTDTQYF.

The chain links TRBV6-6 to TRBJ2-1; 11 nucleotides agree with TRBD1. Germline V lookup: CDR1 MNHNY, CDR2 SVGAGI (reference sequence). There are 15 residues in the CDR3. The V and J ends lost 6 bases and 7 bases, in that order; junction bases with no gene match: 8. The CDR3 protein is CASSPTDRGRNEQFF. As DNA, the CDR3 is TGTGCCAGCAGCCCTACGGACAGGGGGCGGAATGAGCAGTTCTTC.

The chain is built from TRBV20-1 and TRBJ1-5, with D perhaps TRBD1 (5 bases). V shed 2 bases and J shed 0 bases, with 11 bases lying between them. This CDR3 is built from 15 residues. Germline V lookup: CDR1 DFQATT, CDR2 SNEGSKA (reference sequence). CDR3 bases: TGCAGTGCTAGAAGGGGATCGCTTAGCAATCAGCCCCAGCATTTT. Encoded protein: CSARRGSLSNQPQHF.

This chain joins TRBV10-3 and TRBJ2-3, with D perhaps assigned TRBD1 or TRBD2 (7 bases each). Germline lookup yields CDR1 ENHRY and CDR2 SYGVKD. V was clipped by 11 bases and J by 6 bases, with 36 bases between them. The length of the CDR3 is 19 residues. CDR3 sequence: CASGRGLTGTTSGRDTQYF. CDR3 nucleotides: TGTGCCTCCGGAAGGGGGCTAACCGGGACTACCTCGGGACGGGATACGCAGTATTTT.

The sample holds a few counts of this clonotype. The chain has TRBV7-2 and TRBJ1-1; the D is unclear. The CDR3 extends over 13 amino acids. Germline V lookup: CDR1 SGHTA, CDR2 FQGNSA. Between the trimmed V and J ends, which lost 5 bases and 5 bases, there was a span of 12 bases. The CDR3 spells CASSPVRGTEAFF. For the CDR3, the DNA is TGTGCCAGCAGCCCTGTCAGAGGGACTGAAGCTTTCTTT.

This clonotype was detected a few times. J is TRBJ1-1 and V is TRBV27; D unresolved. The CDR3 runs to 18 residues. Germline V gene lookup returns CDR1 MNHEY and CDR2 SMNVEV (reference sequence). Trimming removed 4 bases from V and 0 bases from J, with 21 bases in between. The CDR3, as DNA: TGTGCCAGCAGTTCCCCCGGGAGAGGCGTTCAAGTGAACACTGAAGCTTTCTTT. The encoded protein is CASSSPGRGVQVNTEAFF.

In its sample, this clonotype was seen a few times. V is TRBV9 and J is TRBJ1-4; TRBD1 aligns across 8 bases. In germline, CDR1 is SGDLS, CDR2 YYNGEE. This CDR3 has 14 residues. Germline trimming cut 1 base from V and 5 bases from J; bases unmatched to any gene: 1. The CDR3 reads CASSVQGANEKLFF. In nucleotides, the CDR3 is TGTGCCAGCAGCGTACAGGGGGCAAATGAAAAACTGTTTTTT.

This clonotype was counted a single time. This sequence joins TRBV27 and TRBJ2-1; 7 positions match TRBD1. V lost 5 bases and J lost 3; bases outside the gene matches: 7. The CDR3 length is 15 residues. Germline CDR1 and CDR2: MNHEY and SMNVEV (reference sequence). This CDR3 reads CASSPGQIYYNEQFF. For the CDR3, the DNA is TGTGCCAGCAGTCCGGGACAGATATACTACAATGAGCAGTTCTTC.

V is TRBV30 and J is TRBJ1-1; D might be TRBD1 (6 bases). Deletions cut 3 bases from V and 7 bases from J, with 18 bases between. This CDR3 has 14 residues. Germline CDR1 and CDR2: GTSNPN and SVGIG (reference sequence). CDR3 coding DNA: TGTGCCTGGAGCAGGGGCCAGAAACAGGGTGAAGCTTTCTTT. Translation: CAWSRGQKQGEAFF.

The CDR3 reads CASSLENGVAEQYF. Written as DNA, the CDR3 is TGTGCCAGCAGCTTAGAGAACGGGGTTGCCGAGCAGTACTTC. V is TRBV11-2 and J is TRBJ2-7, with D possibly being TRBD2 (5 bases). The V gene's germline CDR1 is SGHAT and CDR2 FQNNGV. The CDR3 is made up of 14 amino acids. V lost 0 bases to trimming and J lost 6 bases, with 12 bases between them.

The chain joins TRBV4-2 to TRBJ2-5; 8 positions match TRBD1. Trimming cost V 1 base and J 11 bases; bases outside gene matches: 9. CDR3 length equals 14 residues. Germline V gives CDR1 LGHNA, CDR2 YNFKEQ. Here the CDR3 reads CASSQGQGATWQYF. Written as DNA, the CDR3 is TGTGCCAGCAGCCAAGGGCAGGGGGCGACGTGGCAGTACTTC.